This record covers a single T cell receptor beta chain. It lacks a known antigen. The input lacks base qualities; no much larger clone sits a single base away. The protocol used for the library was the immunoSEQ multiplex PCR assay. Here the immuneACCESS table is served through TCRdb, limited to in-frame sequences with V and J called. Missing clones are a known gap in these copies; in checked studies unresolved V genes cover under half, and the rest lacks a known reason. The sample data list over 90,000 clones, and about 89% of these were observed just once. The ten largest make up about 18% of the sample. The data stem from a study of control samples from healthy donors and cancer patients (dated by TCRdb to the early 2020s). Measured from the cysteine to the phenylalanine, the CDR3 is 16 residues long. The only DNA kept is the CDR3, 48 bases in frame from the first base. The germline V gene gives CDR1 as KGHSH and CDR2 as LQKENI. Unmatched junction bases come to 7, with V trimmed by 4 bases and J by 6 bases.

Sequences were obtained from PBMCs. The origin of this receptor is a man aged 55 to 70 with lung cancer. The rearrangement combines TRBV18 with TRBJ2-4, with 12 middle bases fitting TRBD1. In nucleotides, the sequence is TGTGCCAGCTCACAAGGGACAGGGGGCCGAGGAAACATTCAGTACTTC. Its product reads: CASSQGTGGRGNIQYF.